The clone carrying this T cell receptor beta chain was detected many times. Specified time point: longitudinal time-point 2. Via MiXCR, TCRdb re-called the 5' RACE reads, giving one row per CDR3 protein. Here the sample spans 100,000 or so distinct CDR3 sequences, 13% being singletons. The sample originates from a study of neurological immune-mediated disorders. Germline V lookup: CDR1 SGHTA, CDR2 FQGNSA. This CDR3 contains 15 residues. V lost 0 bases, J lost 1 base, and 8 bases lay in between. This receptor was obtained from a female donor with HTLV-1-associated myelopathy (HAM/TSP). The material sequenced was PBMCs. The V gene is TRBV7-2, the J gene TRBJ2-3; tentatively, D is TRBD1 (6 bases). The CDR3 region has the DNA TGTGCCAGCAGCTTAGCGGGGGCCGGCACAGATACGCAGTATTTT. Encoded protein: CASSLAGAGTDTQYF.